This TCR beta chain was identified in a study of blood T cell repertoires in COVID-19. Looking at the study overall: The samples span acute and convalescent COVID-19 from the United States, Italy and Spain. From T cells, B-cell-depleted T cells, or PBMCs came the material, which was cDNA or gDNA.

Authors' analysis steps: Nucleated cell number was recorded as an estimate derived from reference gene primer amplification. Clones were read by immunoSEQ multiplex PCR, and TCRdb kept only the in-frame ones, dropping some. V and J calls and clone size are copied from that table; D and trimming were computed from the DNA. The data show about 130,000 clones, 90% seen once. Seattle researchers signed up patients amid active infection and tracked them longitudinally. CDR1 is LNHNV, CDR2 YYDKDF, per germline (reference sequence). Trimming took 0 bases from V and 2 from J, leaving 5 bases between them. The CDR3 length is 13 residues.

The sample consisted of peripheral blood. This sequence was found in a man aged 55-75 years with COVID-19, enrolled during active disease. The V and J genes are TRBV15 and TRBJ2-7, with a weak D call TRBD2 (5 bases). The CDR3 protein is CATSRERAYEQYF. For the CDR3, the DNA is TGTGCCACCAGCAGAGAGCGGGCCTACGAGCAGTACTTC.